The sequence of this T cell receptor beta chain was determined in a study of cytomegalovirus exposure and HLA in healthy donors. This table comes from immunoSEQ multiplex PCR, and its TCRdb copy is limited to in-frame clones, with some not included. Of fewer than 200,000 clones listed, 86% are singletons. This clone came up once. Germline lookup yields CDR1 SGDLS and CDR2 YYNGEE. The CDR3 contains 19 residues. Trimming removed 0 bases from V and 0 bases from J; junction bases left unmatched: 9. This chain uses TRBV9 with TRBJ2-5, with 12 positions matching TRBD2. The receptor comes from a man younger than 40 in good health and CMV-seropositive. Sequencing was done on a sample of PBMCs. In nucleotides, the CDR3 is TGTGCCAGCAGCGTAGGTGCGACTAGCGGGGGTGGGTACCAAGAGACCCAGTACTTC. Translated, it gives CASSVGATSGGGYQETQYF.